The 24 T cell receptor beta chains given below trace back to one sample, sequenced in a study of cytomegalovirus exposure and HLA in healthy donors. A multiplex PCR was run with 60 Vbeta primers and 13 Jbeta primers. TCRdb keeps only in-frame clones here, not all; method: immunoSEQ multiplex PCR. The sample has about 120,000 clones, 65% to 75% seen once; the top ten hold around 5%. Sequencing used PBMCs. Receptor source: a man aged 30-40 years in good health and CMV-seropositive.

This clone has just a few counts. This chain connects TRBV2 to TRBJ2-3; tentative D call: TRBD1 (5 bases). The CDR3 has 15 residues. Germline CDR1 is SNHLY and CDR2 is FYNNEI. V lost 7 bases to trimming and J lost 2 bases, with 16 bases between them. The DNA of the CDR3 is TGTGCCAGCAACATAGACAGCCGGTACACAGATACGCAGTATTTT. Residues: CASNIDSRYTDTQYF.

This clone was counted a single time. V usage is TRBV29-1 and J usage is TRBJ1-2; 9 bases match TRBD1. Losses at the gene ends were 6 bases for V and 7 bases for J; bases not matched to a gene: 6. CDR1 SQVTM and CDR2 ANQGSEA come from the germline V gene. The CDR3 spans 12 residues. The CDR3 here is CSVGGTGFGYTF. As DNA, the CDR3 is TGCAGCGTCGGGGGGACAGGGTTTGGCTACACCTTC.

V and J are TRBV12-2 and TRBJ2-3; the table assigns TRBD1, which was not confirmed against the DNA. TRBV12-2 is an annotated pseudogene. CDR3 length: 16 amino acids. CDR3 in amino acids: CASRLADRGRTDTQYF. In DNA, the CDR3 is TGTGCAAGTCGCTTAGCGGACAGGGGGCGGACAGATACGCAGTATTTT.

V and J are TRBV9 and TRBJ2-1, with D possibly being TRBD2 (7 bases). This CDR3 contains 17 residues. In germline, CDR1 is SGDLS, CDR2 YYNGEE. Trimming took off 4 bases at V and 8 bases at J, with 25 bases between the two ends. CDR3 amino acids: CASSRSLGGDHVHEQFF. The CDR3 nucleotides read TGTGCCAGCAGCCGAAGCCTAGGGGGGGACCACGTTCATGAGCAGTTCTTC. The whole variable domain, remainder taken from reference TRBV9 and TRBJ2-1, is DSGVTQTPKHLITATGQRVTLRCSPRSGDLSVYWYQQSLDQGLQFLIQYYNGEERAKGNILERFSAQQFPDLHSELNLSSLELGDSALYFCASSRSLGGDHVHEQFFGPGTRLTVL.

The CDR3 DNA reads as TGTGCCAGCAGCGTAGGGGGGGCGGGAGGTGAAGCTTTCTTT. This codes for CASSVGGAGGEAFF. The J gene is TRBJ1-1, the V gene TRBV9, with a possible D match to TRBD1 (6 bases). This CDR3 is 14 amino acids long. Germline V CDR1 and CDR2: SGDLS, YYNGEE. V was cut by 0 bases and J by 7 bases, with 13 bases left in between.

This clone was counted between two and nine times. The chain recombines TRBV10-3 with TRBJ1-5; 8 bases are shared with TRBD1. The CDR3 length is 14 residues. The V and J ends lost 10 bases and 4 bases, in that order; junction bases with no gene match: 9. From germline, CDR1 is ENHRY and CDR2 SYGVKD. The CDR3 region has the DNA TGTGCCAGCAGCCTCACAGGGGGTAATCAGCCCCAGCATTTT. Its protein is CASSLTGGNQPQHF.

As DNA, the CDR3 is TGCGCCAGCAGTGAACAGGGGCGAATCTACGAGCAGTACTTC. This codes for CASSEQGRIYEQYF. The chain employs TRBV10-1 and TRBJ2-7, with 7 bases identical to TRBD1. The CDR3 runs 14 residues. Losses at the gene ends were 3 bases for V and 3 bases for J; bases not matched to a gene: 5. The V gene's germline CDR1 is WNHNN and CDR2 SYGVQD (reference sequence).

This clone has a count of ten or more. This rearrangement joins TRBV7-2 to TRBJ2-2; 7 bases match TRBD2. This CDR3 region has 16 residues. The germline V gene has CDR1 SGHTA and CDR2 FQGNSA. With V trimmed by 4 bases and J by 1 base, 6 bases remained unmatched. In nucleotides, the CDR3 is TGTGCCAGCAGCTCCCGAGGCGGGGGGAACACCGGGGAGCTGTTTTTT. Protein product: CASSSRGGGNTGELFF.

The chain employs TRBV19 and TRBJ2-2, with unresolved D. Germline V gene data show CDR1 as LNHDA and CDR2 as SQIVND (reference sequence). This CDR3 is 15 amino acids long. The ends were cut back, 5 bases at V and 3 bases at J, with 13 bases in the middle. CDR3 nucleotide sequence: TGTGCCAGTAGTCCCGATAGTCCTTACACCGGGGAGCTGTTTTTT. It encodes CASSPDSPYTGELFF.

Comments on this clone: The sample contains more than one DNA sequence encoding this CDR3. The J gene is TRBJ1-6, the V gene TRBV6-1; D call uncertain. Trimming shortened V by 4 bases and J by 2 bases, and 6 bases separated the two germline ends. Germline V lookup: CDR1 MNHNS, CDR2 SASEGT. The CDR3 extends over 14 amino acids. CDR3 sequence reads: CASSAGPYNSPLHF. In DNA form, the CDR3 reads TGTGCCAGCAGTGCAGGTCCCTATAATTCACCCCTCCACTTT.

This chain uses TRBV19 with TRBJ1-5, with D possibly matching TRBD1 (5 bases). Trimming removed 2 bases from V and 0 bases from J, with 8 bases in between. CDR1 and CDR2 from the germline V gene are LNHDA and SQIVND (reference sequence). This CDR3 contains 15 residues. DNA of the CDR3: TGTGCCAGTAGTATACGCGGGGGTAGCAATCAGCCCCAGCATTTT. Translated, it gives CASSIRGGSNQPQHF.

This chain uses TRBV5-5 with TRBJ1-1; D is unclear. Germline V gene lookup returns CDR1 SGHKS and CDR2 YYEKEE (reference sequence). CDR3 size: 15 residues. V dropped 4 bases and J dropped 5 bases, with 18 bases sitting between them. The CDR3 reads CASSLQAGRNTEAFF. The CDR3 region has the DNA TGTGCCAGCAGCCTTCAGGCGGGAAGAAATACTGAAGCTTTCTTT.

DNA of the CDR3: TGCGCCAGCAGCCAAGATCGGGTCGTCCGGGGTGGCACCGGGGAGCTGTTTTTT. This gives the protein CASSQDRVVRGGTGELFF. The chain is built from TRBV4-3 and TRBJ2-2, with D maybe TRBD2 (5 bases). CDR3 length equals 18 residues. Deletions cut 0 bases from V and 4 bases from J, with 18 bases between. Per the germline V gene, CDR1 is LGHNA and CDR2 is YSLEER.

V gene TRBV2 combines with J gene TRBJ1-5, with D possibly matching TRBD1 (6 bases). Germline values: CDR1 SNHLY, CDR2 FYNNEI. This CDR3 comprises 14 residues. V lost 6 bases and J 4 bases, leaving 13 bases between the germline ends. The chain's CDR3 is CASSKQGRNQPQHF. The CDR3, as DNA: TGTGCCAGCAGCAAACAGGGACGGAATCAGCCCCAGCATTTT.

On this clone itself: The sample holds other DNA sequences that translate to the same CDR3. V is TRBV18 and J is TRBJ1-1, with 8 bases fitting TRBD1. CDR3 size: 14 residues. Trimming removed 3 bases from V and 3 bases from J; junction bases left unmatched: 3. The V gene's germline CDR1 is KGHSH and CDR2 LQKENI. CDR3 residues: CASSPTTGDTEAFF. Here the CDR3 DNA reads TGTGCCAGCTCACCTACGACAGGGGACACTGAAGCTTTCTTT.

This clone occurred once. The chain uses TRBV18 and TRBJ2-2; possibly TRBD1 for D (6 bases). The CDR3 totals 15 residues. Per the germline V gene, CDR1 is KGHSH and CDR2 is LQKENI. Trimming pared 1 base from V and 3 bases from J, leaving 9 bases between. This chain's CDR3 is CASSPRTADTGELFF. Here the CDR3 DNA reads TGTGCCAGCTCACCACGGACAGCGGACACCGGGGAGCTGTTTTTT.

This chain links TRBV2 with TRBJ1-4; TRBD1 is a possible D gene (6 bases). The CDR3 is made up of 14 amino acids. V gave up 3 bases and J gave up 2 bases, with 7 bases separating them. Germline V lookup: CDR1 SNHLY, CDR2 FYNNEI. In nucleotides, the CDR3 is TGTGCCAGCAGTGACAGGGGCACTAATGAAAAACTGTTTTTT. Protein: CASSDRGTNEKLFF.

The chain joins TRBV28 to TRBJ1-2, with 8 bases lining up with TRBD1. This CDR3 is 15 amino acids long. Germline CDR1 reads MDHEN; CDR2 reads SYDVKM. V shed 8 bases and J 5 bases; nucleotides not matched to a gene: 13. The CDR3 here is CASQVGPDRVYGYTF. CDR3 nucleotide sequence: TGTGCCAGCCAAGTTGGACCGGACAGGGTTTATGGCTACACCTTC.

The chain combines TRBV27 with TRBJ2-7, with D maybe TRBD2 (5 bases). Germline CDR1 reads MNHEY; CDR2 reads SMNVEV (reference sequence). This CDR3 region has 12 residues. V was shortened by 2 bases and J by 4 bases, with 6 bases between the two germline ends. This CDR3 reads CASSLRGYEQYF. The CDR3 DNA reads as TGTGCCAGCAGTTTACGGGGATACGAGCAGTACTTC.

The chain couples TRBV14 to TRBJ2-6; no firm D call. The germline CDR1 and CDR2 sequences are SGHDN and FVKESK. The CDR3 has 14 amino acids. The V gene lost 1 base and the J gene lost 2 bases, with 3 bases spanning the gap. The CDR3 region is CASSQVAGANVLTF. CDR3 coding DNA: TGTGCCAGCAGCCAAGTCGCTGGGGCCAACGTCCTGACTTTC. The full variable domain, completed using reference TRBV14 and TRBJ2-6, is EAGVTQFPSHSVIEKGQTVTLRCDPISGHDNLYWYRRVMGKEIKFLLHFVKESKQDESGMPNNRFLAERTGGTYSTLKVQPAELEDSGVYFCASSQVAGANVLTFGAGSRLTVL.

The J gene is TRBJ2-3, the V gene TRBV5-4, with 12 bases that match TRBD2. Germline values: CDR1 SGHNT, CDR2 YYREEE (reference sequence). This CDR3 contains 16 residues. The ends lost 4 bases at V and 1 base at J; junction bases unmatched: 4. Here the CDR3 DNA reads TGTGCCAGCAGCCCGCGACTAGCGGGGGGCACAGATACGCAGTATTTT. This translates into CASSPRLAGGTDTQYF.

The chain has TRBV4-1 and TRBJ1-2; 9 bases map to TRBD1. Germline V gives CDR1 MGHRA, CDR2 YSYEKL. The V and J ends lost 0 bases and 7 bases, in that order; junction bases with no gene match: 9. CDR3 size: 16 residues. The CDR3 region is CASSQDSGDRVVGYTF. The CDR3 DNA sequence: TGCGCCAGCAGCCAAGATTCGGGGGACAGGGTGGTTGGCTACACCTTC.

This chain joins TRBV11-2 and TRBJ2-1; D is perhaps TRBD2 (6 bases). This CDR3 has 15 residues. V lost 3 bases and J lost 3, with 12 bases in between. The germline V gene encodes CDR1 SGHAT and CDR2 FQNNGV. The CDR3 nucleotides are TGTGCCAGCAGCTTTTTGGGGACTCACTACAATGAGCAGTTCTTC. It encodes CASSFLGTHYNEQFF.

The chain is built from TRBV5-1 and TRBJ2-1; 7 bases align to TRBD2. The CDR3 is 16 residues long. CDR1 and CDR2 (germline): SGHRS, YFSETQ. With 4 bases clipped from V and 4 bases from J, the junction kept 11 bases outside the gene matches. CDR3 protein: CASSPGGSGGYNEQFF. CDR3 nucleotide sequence: TGCGCCAGCAGCCCGGGGGGAAGTGGGGGGTACAATGAGCAGTTCTTC.